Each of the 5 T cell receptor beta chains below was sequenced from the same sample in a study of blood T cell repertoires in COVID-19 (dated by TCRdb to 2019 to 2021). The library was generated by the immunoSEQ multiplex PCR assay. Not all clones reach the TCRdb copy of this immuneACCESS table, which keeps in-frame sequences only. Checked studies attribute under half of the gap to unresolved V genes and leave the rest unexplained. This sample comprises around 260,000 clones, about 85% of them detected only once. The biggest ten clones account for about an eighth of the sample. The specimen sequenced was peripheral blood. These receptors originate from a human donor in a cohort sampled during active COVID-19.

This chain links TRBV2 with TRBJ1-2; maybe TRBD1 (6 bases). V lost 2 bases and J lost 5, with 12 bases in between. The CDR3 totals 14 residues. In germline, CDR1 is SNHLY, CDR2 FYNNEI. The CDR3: CASSEMTGSYGYTF. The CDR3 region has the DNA TGTGCCAGCAGTGAAATGACAGGCTCATATGGCTACACCTTC.

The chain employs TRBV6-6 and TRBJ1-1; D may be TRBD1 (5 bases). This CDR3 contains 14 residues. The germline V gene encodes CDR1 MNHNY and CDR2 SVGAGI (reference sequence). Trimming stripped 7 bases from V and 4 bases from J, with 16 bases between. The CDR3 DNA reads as TGTGCCAGCACCATACAAGGGGCAAGCACTGAAGCTTTCTTT. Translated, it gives CASTIQGASTEAFF.

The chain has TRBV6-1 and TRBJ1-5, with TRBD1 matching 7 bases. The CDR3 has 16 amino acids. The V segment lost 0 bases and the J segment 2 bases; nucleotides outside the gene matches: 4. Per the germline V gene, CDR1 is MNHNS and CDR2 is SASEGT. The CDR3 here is CASSEATGLGNQPQHF. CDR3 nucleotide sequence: TGTGCCAGCAGTGAAGCGACAGGGCTCGGCAATCAGCCCCAGCATTTT.

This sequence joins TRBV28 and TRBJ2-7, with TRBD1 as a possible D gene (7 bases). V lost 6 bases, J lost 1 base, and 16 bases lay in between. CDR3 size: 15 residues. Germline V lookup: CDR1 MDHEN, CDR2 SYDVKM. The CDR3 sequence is CASRVPGGRSYEQYF. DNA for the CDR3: TGTGCCAGCAGAGTCCCAGGGGGGAGGTCCTACGAGCAGTACTTC.

CDR3 region: CASSKGPLRNTEAFF. CDR3 coding DNA: TGTGCCAGCTCAAAGGGGCCACTTAGGAACACTGAAGCTTTCTTT. This chain connects TRBV18 to TRBJ1-1, with a weak D call TRBD1 (5 bases). The CDR3 contains 15 residues. Per the germline V gene, CDR1 is KGHSH and CDR2 is LQKENI. Deletions cut 5 bases from V and 1 base from J, with 14 bases between.